A single sample is the source of the 28 T cell receptor beta chains below, sequenced in a study of blood T cell repertoires in COVID-19. Sequencing used immunoSEQ multiplex PCR; TCRdb keeps in-frame clones, though not all of them. In the table there are some 200,000 clones, about 86% of which are singletons. Material for sequencing was peripheral blood. These receptors were obtained from a woman aged 45-60 years with acute or convalescent COVID-19.

In this sample, this clone turned up once. V gene TRBV7-2 combines with J gene TRBJ2-5; a weak D match, TRBD1 (5 bases). Looked up from germline, CDR1 is SGHTA and CDR2 is FQGNSA. Trimming stripped 5 bases from V and 5 bases from J, with 27 bases between. CDR3 length equals 18 residues. CDR3 residues: CASSPKSSSGPSGETQYF. Here the CDR3 DNA reads TGTGCCAGCAGCCCGAAGTCTAGTTCAGGGCCCTCCGGCGAGACCCAGTACTTC.

Only one count was recorded for this clone. The rearrangement links TRBV27 to TRBJ1-2; possibly TRBD1 for D (6 bases). Looked up from germline, CDR1 is MNHEY and CDR2 is SMNVEV (reference sequence). The V end lost 8 bases, the J end lost 8 bases, and 21 bases lay between the germline ends. This CDR3 spans 14 amino acids. Here the CDR3 DNA reads TGTGCCAGCCGAATCTCGTGGGGGCCGGAAGGCTACACCTTC. Its translation: CASRISWGPEGYTF.

The chain has TRBV7-2 and TRBJ1-1; D gene uncertain. This CDR3 contains 13 residues. The V end lost 4 bases, the J end lost 10 bases, and 16 bases lay between the germline ends. From germline, CDR1 is SGHTA and CDR2 FQGNSA. The CDR3 nucleotides are TGTGCCAGCAGCTCAACTTGGAGGGATGGAGCTTTCTTT. It is translated as CASSSTWRDGAFF.

The CDR3 here is CATSDFNGSEQFF. The CDR3 DNA is TGTGCCACCAGTGATTTTAACGGGAGTGAGCAGTTCTTC. The chain links TRBV24-1 to TRBJ2-1; tentative D call: TRBD2 (6 bases). V gave up 1 base and J gave up 9 bases, with 9 bases separating them. This CDR3 contains 13 residues. Germline V gene lookup returns CDR1 KGHDR and CDR2 SFDVKD.

Concerning this clone: The sample holds other DNA sequences that translate to the same CDR3. The chain is built from TRBV4-3 and TRBJ1-2; TRBD1 agrees at 7 bases. Germline loops: CDR1 LGHNA, CDR2 YSLEER. Trimming took 0 bases from V and 4 from J; bases not matched to a gene: 2. The CDR3 covers 14 residues. Here the CDR3 DNA reads TGCGCCAGCAGCCAAGAAGGACAGGTCTATGGCTACACCTTC. Encoded protein: CASSQEGQVYGYTF.

Here the CDR3 reads CASSYSPRYYEQYF. The DNA of the CDR3 is TGTGCCAGCAGTTACTCCCCCCGGTACTACGAGCAGTACTTC. The chain uses TRBV6-5 and TRBJ2-7; no clear D gene. Between the trimmed V and J ends, which lost 0 bases and 3 bases, there was a span of 9 bases. This CDR3 is built from 14 residues. Germline assignment: CDR1 MNHEY and CDR2 SVGAGI.

This chain connects TRBV5-6 to TRBJ2-4, with D tentatively TRBD2 (6 bases). The V end lost 0 bases, the J end lost 2 bases, and 15 bases lay between the germline ends. The CDR3 has 17 amino acids. Per germline, CDR1 SGHDT and CDR2 YYEEEE. The CDR3 reads CASSLVRGGGTKNIQYF. For the CDR3, the DNA is TGTGCCAGCAGCTTGGTACGGGGAGGTGGGACCAAAAACATTCAGTACTTC.

The CDR3 DNA reads as TGTGCCAGCAGCTTAGGGAGCGGCACGCACTACGAGCAGTACTTC. Translation gives CASSLGSGTHYEQYF. V and J are TRBV11-3 and TRBJ2-7; tentative D call: TRBD2 (5 bases). This CDR3 contains 15 residues. V lost 1 base to trimming and J lost 3 bases, with 13 bases between them. The germline gives CDR1 SGHNT, CDR2 YENEEA.

This clone was counted between two and nine times. The rearrangement joins TRBV19 to TRBJ1-1, with 9 positions matching TRBD1. The germline CDR1 and CDR2 sequences are LNHDA and SQIVND (reference sequence). The V segment lost 3 bases and the J segment 4 bases; nucleotides outside the gene matches: 6. The CDR3 length is 15 residues. The CDR3: CASSISPTGGTEAFF. The CDR3, as DNA: TGTGCCAGTAGTATTTCCCCGACAGGGGGCACTGAAGCTTTCTTT.

This chain joins TRBV2 and TRBJ1-4, with D hard to call. Per germline, CDR1 SNHLY and CDR2 FYNNEI. CDR3 length: 11 residues. V was trimmed by 5 bases and J by 14 bases, leaving 12 bases between them. CDR3 nucleotides: TGTGCCAGCAGTCCGTCCATAGCGCTGTTTTTT. Its translation: CASSPSIALFF. Drawing the rest from reference TRBV2 and TRBJ1-4, the complete variable domain is EPEVTQTPSHQVTQMGQEVILRCVPISNHLYFYWYRQILGQKVEFLVSFYNNEISEKSEIFDDQFSVERPDGSNFTLKIRSTKLEDSAMYFCASSPSIALFFGSGTQLSVL.

The gene calls are TRBV9 and TRBJ1-1; a weak D match, TRBD1 (5 bases). Trimming shortened V by 0 bases and J by 7 bases, and 22 bases separated the two germline ends. This CDR3 contains 17 residues. CDR1 SGDLS and CDR2 YYNGEE come from the germline V gene. CDR3 sequence: CASSVVDSAWKLGEAFF. The CDR3 DNA follows: TGTGCCAGCAGCGTAGTAGACAGTGCCTGGAAATTAGGTGAAGCTTTCTTT.

CDR3 DNA sequence: TGTGCCAGCAGCTTAGGACGGAGAGGCGATACGCAGTATTTT. Its translation: CASSLGRRGDTQYF. The chain couples TRBV9 to TRBJ2-3, with D unresolved. CDR3 length equals 14 residues. V was pared by 4 bases and J by 6 bases, with 15 bases between. CDR1 is SGDLS and CDR2 is YYNGEE in the germline V gene.

The chain links TRBV18 to TRBJ2-1; 8 positions agree with TRBD2. CDR1 and CDR2 from the germline V gene are KGHSH and LQKENI. The CDR3 is 15 amino acids. V shed 2 bases, J shed 8 bases, and the junction held 8 bases outside the gene matches. CDR3 sequence reads: CASSPSAAGEYEQFF. In nucleotides, the CDR3 is TGTGCCAGCTCACCATCTGCAGCGGGAGAGTATGAGCAGTTCTTC.

V usage is TRBV6-2 or TRBV6-3 and J usage is TRBJ2-1; 15 bases agree with TRBD2. CDR1 is MNHEY, CDR2 SVGEGT, per germline. With 3 bases clipped from V and 12 bases from J, the junction kept 6 bases outside the gene matches. The CDR3 sequence is 15 residues long. CDR3 in amino acids: CASSYRTSGRAGQFF. CDR3 DNA: TGTGCCAGCAGTTATCGGACTAGCGGGAGGGCCGGGCAGTTCTTC.

This sequence joins TRBV2 and TRBJ1-2; D possibly corresponds to TRBD1 (6 bases). With 0 bases removed from V and 7 bases from J, the gap between germline ends came to 21 bases. The CDR3 loop spans 17 amino acids. The germline V gene has CDR1 SNHLY and CDR2 FYNNEI. The CDR3 region is CASSEAVGTWIVAGYTF. The CDR3 nucleotides read TGTGCCAGCAGTGAAGCGGTAGGGACATGGATTGTGGCTGGCTACACCTTC.

The chain recombines TRBV4-1 with TRBJ2-7, with 13 bases fitting TRBD2. CDR1 and CDR2 (germline): MGHRA, YSYEKL. The CDR3 is 18 residues long. V lost 3 bases to trimming and J lost 1 base; unmatched junction nucleotides: 9. The CDR3 DNA follows: TGCGCCAGCAGCCATCCCCGAGGGGGACTAGCGGGATCCTACGAGCAGTACTTC. Amino acids: CASSHPRGGLAGSYEQYF.

This chain's CDR3 is CASSDWAPKSDTQYF. The CDR3, as DNA: TGCGCCAGCAGTGACTGGGCGCCTAAATCAGATACGCAGTATTTT. This chain uses TRBV10-2 with TRBJ2-3; D uncertain. V was shortened by 3 bases and J by 4 bases, with 14 bases between the two germline ends. The CDR3 has 15 amino acids. The V gene's germline CDR1 is WSHSY and CDR2 SAAADI.

V is TRBV3-1 (or the pseudogene TRBV3-2) and J is TRBJ2-5; 11 bases fit TRBD2. From germline, CDR1 is LGHDT and CDR2 YNNKEL (reference sequence). CDR3 length equals 16 residues. V lost 6 bases and J lost 0; bases outside the gene matches: 6. The CDR3 here is CASSHRLAGYQETQYF. The DNA for the CDR3 is TGTGCCAGCAGTCACAGACTAGCGGGGTACCAAGAGACCCAGTACTTC.

The rearrangement uses TRBV7-6 and TRBJ2-5, with 7 bases that match TRBD2. Germline lookup yields CDR1 SGHVS and CDR2 FNYEAQ. The trim removed 3 bases at V and 7 bases at J, leaving 2 bases unmatched. The CDR3 totals 12 residues. CDR3 sequence: CASSLGEGTQYF. Here the CDR3 DNA reads TGTGCCAGCAGCTTGGGGGAGGGGACCCAGTACTTC.

The V and J genes are TRBV5-6 and TRBJ1-6, with D possibly matching TRBD1 (6 bases). Germline assignment: CDR1 SGHDT and CDR2 YYEEEE. V shed 4 bases and J shed 9 bases, with 11 bases lying between them. This CDR3 comprises 13 residues. CDR3 DNA: TGTGCCAGCAGCGACGGGACAAGTTCACCCCTCCACTTT. This translates into CASSDGTSSPLHF.

The chain couples TRBV6-4 to TRBJ2-1; 7 nucleotides agree with TRBD2. Germline trimming cut 4 bases from V and 5 bases from J; bases unmatched to any gene: 5. Germline lookup yields CDR1 MRHNA and CDR2 SNTAGT. The CDR3 is 14 amino acids. This chain's CDR3 is CASSVEGGNNEQFF. DNA of the CDR3: TGTGCCAGCAGTGTGGAGGGAGGGAACAATGAGCAGTTCTTC.

CDR3 amino acids: CASSLAPGLAGLNTGELFF. DNA of the CDR3: TGTGCCAGCAGCTTAGCCCCGGGACTAGCGGGCCTGAACACCGGGGAGCTGTTTTTT. The rearrangement joins TRBV7-9 to TRBJ2-2, with TRBD2 identical over 12 bases. Germline lookup yields CDR1 SEHNR and CDR2 FQNEAQ (reference sequence). After removal of 0 bases from V and 1 base from J, the junction contained 6 bases not matched to a gene. CDR3 length equals 19 residues. The whole variable domain, remainder taken from reference TRBV7-9 and TRBJ2-2, is DTGVSQNPRHKITKRGQNVTFRCDPISEHNRLYWYRQTLGQGPEFLTYFQNEAQLEKSRLLSDRFSAERPKGSFSTLEIQRTEQGDSAMYLCASSLAPGLAGLNTGELFFGEGSRLTVL.

Turning to this clone: Other DNA sequences in the same sample also yield this CDR3. V usage is TRBV11-2 and J usage is TRBJ2-3; a weak D match, TRBD2 (5 bases). The germline V gene encodes CDR1 SGHAT and CDR2 FQNNGV. The ends were cut back, 5 bases at V and 3 bases at J, with 9 bases in the middle. The CDR3 has 13 amino acids. DNA for the CDR3: TGTGCCAGCAGCCCCCCGGGGACAGATACGCAGTATTTT. This sequence encodes CASSPPGTDTQYF.

The chain carries TRBV19 and TRBJ1-1; D perhaps matches TRBD1 (5 bases). Germline V gives CDR1 LNHDA, CDR2 SQIVND (reference sequence). V dropped 9 bases and J dropped 5 bases, with 10 bases sitting between them. The CDR3 length is 11 residues. Written as DNA, the CDR3 is TGTGCCAGCGGACAAGGGACTGAAGCTTTCTTT. This translates into CASGQGTEAFF.

The CDR3 DNA reads as TGTGCCAGCAGCCGACAGGGGCTCTATGGCTACACCTTC. The encoded protein is CASSRQGLYGYTF. V and J are TRBV3-1 (or the pseudogene TRBV3-2) and TRBJ1-2, with TRBD1 matching over 8 bases. Germline trimming cut 4 bases from V and 4 bases from J; bases unmatched to any gene: 2. The length of the CDR3 is 13 residues. Germline loops: CDR1 LGHDT, CDR2 YNNKEL (reference sequence).

The V gene is TRBV9, the J gene TRBJ1-4; D gene unclear. The CDR3 is 15 amino acids. In germline, CDR1 is SGDLS, CDR2 YYNGEE. V lost 0 bases to trimming and J lost 5 bases, with 11 bases between them. In nucleotides, the CDR3 is TGTGCCAGCAGCGTAGCTGGAAGGGAGAATGAAAAACTGTTTTTT. It encodes CASSVAGRENEKLFF.

The chain is built from TRBV9 and TRBJ2-1, with 9 positions matching TRBD2. This CDR3 has 16 amino acids. CDR1 and CDR2 (germline): SGDLS, YYNGEE. Losses at the gene ends were 1 base for V and 2 bases for J; bases not matched to a gene: 4. The CDR3 here is CASSVSSGVAYNEQFF. The CDR3 nucleotides read TGTGCCAGCAGCGTATCTAGCGGGGTGGCCTACAATGAGCAGTTCTTC. The full variable domain, rest sourced from reference TRBV9 and TRBJ2-1, is DSGVTQTPKHLITATGQRVTLRCSPRSGDLSVYWYQQSLDQGLQFLIQYYNGEERAKGNILERFSAQQFPDLHSELNLSSLELGDSALYFCASSVSSGVAYNEQFFGPGTRLTVL.

Only one count was recorded for this clone. This chain joins TRBV7-6 and TRBJ2-1; TRBD2 aligns across 12 bases. Germline CDR1 reads SGHVS; CDR2 reads FNYEAQ. The length of the CDR3 is 15 residues. The junction had 2 bases not matched to a gene; V was cut back by 3 bases and J by 5 bases. CDR3: CASSFLAGGDNEQFF. In nucleotides, the CDR3 is TGTGCCAGCAGCTTTCTAGCGGGGGGGGACAATGAGCAGTTCTTC.